This T cell receptor (beta chain) was recorded in a study of T cells in tuberculosis. Cells were sorted from thawed PBMC rested overnight and stained with GMM-loaded CD1B tetramer, viability dye and anti-CD3. CD1B tetramers were loaded with Rhodococcus equi-derived C32 glucose monomycolate. PBMC for tetramer sorting were first depleted of CD14-expressing monocytes. From each donor, around 100,000 tetramer-negative cells were sorted. Produced via immunoSEQ multiplex PCR; TCRdb's table is partial and in-frame only. The sample shows approximately 59,000 clones, roughly 87% of them seen only once. This clonotype originated in an adult woman with latent tuberculosis. The specimen was CD1b-GMM tetramer-negative cells sorted from PBMCs.

CDR3 loop: CASSPATLAVRYNEQFF. Here the CDR3 DNA reads TGTGCCAGCTCACCAGCGACACTAGCGGTAAGGTACAATGAGCAGTTCTTC. The V and J genes are TRBV18 and TRBJ2-1, with 8 bases identical to TRBD2. Germline CDR1 is KGHSH and CDR2 is LQKENI. The ends lost 2 bases at V and 4 bases at J; junction bases unmatched: 10. There are 17 residues in the CDR3.